This entry lists 5 T cell receptor beta chains sequenced from one sample in a study of cytomegalovirus exposure and HLA in healthy donors (dated by TCRdb to 2015 to 2018). Libraries were made using the immunoSEQ multiplex PCR assay. TCRdb re-hosts the immuneACCESS table, in-frame sequences only. Its copies lack some clones; in the studies checked, an unresolved V gene accounts for under half of them, and the cause for the rest is not known. Here the sample has about 110,000 clones; approximately 89% occur a single time. The biggest ten clones account for 1.5% to 2% of the sample. The specimen was PBMCs. Receptors originate from a woman aged 18 to 35 in good health and CMV-seronegative.

This chain links TRBV9 with TRBJ2-4, with D perhaps TRBD2 (6 bases). The CDR3 spans 15 residues. Germline V lookup: CDR1 SGDLS, CDR2 YYNGEE. V shed 1 base and J shed 8 bases, with 16 bases lying between them. CDR3 nucleotide sequence: TGTGCCAGCAGCGTACGGTTCGGGGGTTCGGACATTCAGTACTTC. Translating gives CASSVRFGGSDIQYF.

The chain employs TRBV5-4 and TRBJ2-7; the D gene is possibly TRBD2 (7 bases). Trimming removed 4 bases at V and 1 base at J, with 15 bases between. CDR1 and CDR2 (germline): SGHNT, YYREEE (reference sequence). CDR3 size: 15 residues. CDR3 sequence (DNA): TGTGCCAGCAGCCCCGCGCGGGGGCCGTCCTACGAGCAGTACTTC. Translating it yields CASSPARGPSYEQYF.

The chain is built from TRBV10-2 and TRBJ1-5, with D possibly TRBD1 on 5 matching bases. CDR1 is WSHSY, CDR2 SAAADI, per germline. The V and J ends lost 3 bases and 0 bases respectively, with 9 bases between them. The CDR3 is 15 residues long. The CDR3 region has the DNA TGCGCCAGCAGTGATGGGGGACTTAGCAATCAGCCCCAGCATTTT. It yields the protein CASSDGGLSNQPQHF.

The chain is built from TRBV5-1 and TRBJ2-1; 7 positions match TRBD2. The CDR3 sequence is 16 residues long. Germline V CDR1 and CDR2: SGHRS, YFSETQ. After removal of 2 bases from V and 8 bases from J, the junction contained 13 bases not matched to a gene. The CDR3 DNA is TGCGCCAGCAGCTTCCATATGAGGGAGGGCCGGGATGAGCAGTTCTTC. It yields the protein CASSFHMREGRDEQFF.

V gene TRBV28 combines with J gene TRBJ1-1; 10 bases line up with TRBD1. The CDR3 covers 17 residues. The germline V gene has CDR1 MDHEN and CDR2 SYDVKM. The junction had 13 bases not matched to a gene; V was cut back by 4 bases and J by 5 bases. Here the CDR3 reads CASSSAGTGAQGTEAFF. The DNA of the CDR3 is TGTGCCAGCAGTTCGGCCGGGACAGGGGCCCAGGGGACTGAAGCTTTCTTT.